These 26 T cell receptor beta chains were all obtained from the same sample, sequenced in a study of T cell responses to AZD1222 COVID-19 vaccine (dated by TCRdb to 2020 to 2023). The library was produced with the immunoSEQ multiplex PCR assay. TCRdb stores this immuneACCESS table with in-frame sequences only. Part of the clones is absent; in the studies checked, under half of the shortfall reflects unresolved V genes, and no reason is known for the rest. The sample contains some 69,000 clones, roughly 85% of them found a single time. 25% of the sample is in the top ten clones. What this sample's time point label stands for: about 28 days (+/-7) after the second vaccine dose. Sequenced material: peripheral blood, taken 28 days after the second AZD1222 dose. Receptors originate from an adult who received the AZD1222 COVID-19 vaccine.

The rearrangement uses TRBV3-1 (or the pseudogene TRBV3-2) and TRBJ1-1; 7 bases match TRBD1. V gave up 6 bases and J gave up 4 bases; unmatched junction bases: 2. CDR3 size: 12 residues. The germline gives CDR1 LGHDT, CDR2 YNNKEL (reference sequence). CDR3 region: CASSNRGTEAFF. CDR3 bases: TGTGCCAGCAGTAACAGGGGCACTGAAGCTTTCTTT.

The CDR3 spells CASSQVPGSNEQYF. In DNA, the CDR3 is TGTGCCAGCAGCCAAGTTCCAGGATCCAACGAGCAGTACTTC. The chain has TRBV14 and TRBJ2-7; D gene uncertain. Per germline, CDR1 SGHDN and CDR2 FVKESK. The CDR3 contains 14 residues. The germline V and J ends were trimmed by 1 base and 5 bases, with 12 bases remaining between them.

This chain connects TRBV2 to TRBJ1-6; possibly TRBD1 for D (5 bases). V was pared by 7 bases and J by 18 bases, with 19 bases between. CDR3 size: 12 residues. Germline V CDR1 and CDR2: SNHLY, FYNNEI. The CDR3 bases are TGTGCCAGCACCCTCGGCCCCGGGGCAACCCACTTT. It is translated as CASTLGPGATHF.

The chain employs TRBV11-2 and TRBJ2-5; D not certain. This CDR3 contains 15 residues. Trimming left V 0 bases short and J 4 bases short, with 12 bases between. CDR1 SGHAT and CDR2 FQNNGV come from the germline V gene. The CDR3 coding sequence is TGTGCCAGCAGCTTAGAGCCGAGATCAGGAGAGACCCAGTACTTC. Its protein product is CASSLEPRSGETQYF.

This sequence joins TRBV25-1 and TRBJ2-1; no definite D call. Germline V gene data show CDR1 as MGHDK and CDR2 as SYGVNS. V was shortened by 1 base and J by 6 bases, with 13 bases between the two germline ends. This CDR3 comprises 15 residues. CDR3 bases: TGTGCCAGCAGTGAATGGGGTGACATCCTCAATGAGCAGTTCTTC. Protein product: CASSEWGDILNEQFF.

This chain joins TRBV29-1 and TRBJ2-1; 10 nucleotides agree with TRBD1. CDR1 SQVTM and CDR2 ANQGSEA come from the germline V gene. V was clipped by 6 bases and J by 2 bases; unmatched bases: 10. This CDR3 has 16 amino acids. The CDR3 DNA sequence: TGCAGCGTGGAAAGTCCCGGACAGGGGGCCTACAATGAGCAGTTCTTC. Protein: CSVESPGQGAYNEQFF.

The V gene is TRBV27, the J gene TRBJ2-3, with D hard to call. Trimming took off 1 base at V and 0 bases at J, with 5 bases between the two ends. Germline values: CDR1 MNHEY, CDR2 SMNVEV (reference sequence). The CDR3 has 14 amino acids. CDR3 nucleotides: TGTGCCAGCAGTTTATTCACCAGCACAGATACGCAGTATTTT. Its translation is CASSLFTSTDTQYF.

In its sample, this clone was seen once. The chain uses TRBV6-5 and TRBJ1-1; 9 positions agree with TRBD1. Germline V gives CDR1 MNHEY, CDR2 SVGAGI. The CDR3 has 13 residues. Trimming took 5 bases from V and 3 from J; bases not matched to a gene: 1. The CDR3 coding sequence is TGTGCCAGCAGTAGGGACAGGGACACTGAAGCTTTCTTT. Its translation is CASSRDRDTEAFF.

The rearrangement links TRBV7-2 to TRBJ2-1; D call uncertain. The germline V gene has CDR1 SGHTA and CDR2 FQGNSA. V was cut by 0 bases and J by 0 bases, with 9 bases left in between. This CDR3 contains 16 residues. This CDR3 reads CASSLAGISSYNEQFF. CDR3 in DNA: TGTGCCAGCAGCTTAGCGGGGATCAGCTCCTACAATGAGCAGTTCTTC.

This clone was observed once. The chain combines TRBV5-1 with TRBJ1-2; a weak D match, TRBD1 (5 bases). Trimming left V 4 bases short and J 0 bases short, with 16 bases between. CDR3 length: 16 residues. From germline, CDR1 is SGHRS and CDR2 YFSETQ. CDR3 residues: CASSTGPATTNYGYTF. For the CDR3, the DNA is TGCGCCAGCAGCACAGGACCCGCTACAACTAACTATGGCTACACCTTC.

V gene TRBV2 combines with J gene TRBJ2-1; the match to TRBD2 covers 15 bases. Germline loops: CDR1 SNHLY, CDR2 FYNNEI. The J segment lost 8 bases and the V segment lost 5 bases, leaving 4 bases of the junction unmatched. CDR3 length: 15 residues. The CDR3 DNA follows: TGTGCCAGCAGTTTCGGACTAGCGGGAGGGCATGAGCAGTTCTTC. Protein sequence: CASSFGLAGGHEQFF.

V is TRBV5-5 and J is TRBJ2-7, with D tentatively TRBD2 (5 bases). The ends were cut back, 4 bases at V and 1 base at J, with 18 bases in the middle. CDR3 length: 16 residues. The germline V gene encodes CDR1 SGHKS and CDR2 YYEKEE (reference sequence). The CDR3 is CASSKTPRVSSYEQYF. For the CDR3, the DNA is TGTGCCAGCAGCAAAACCCCGAGGGTCTCTTCCTACGAGCAGTACTTC.

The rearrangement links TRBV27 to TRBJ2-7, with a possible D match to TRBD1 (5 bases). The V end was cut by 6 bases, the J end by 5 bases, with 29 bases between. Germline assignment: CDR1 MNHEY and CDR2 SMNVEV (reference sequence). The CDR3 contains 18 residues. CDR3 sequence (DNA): TGTGCCAGCAGCCTAAGTCGGGCAGGGAATAGAAGGGGCGACGAGCAGTACTTC. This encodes CASSLSRAGNRRGDEQYF.

The CDR3 is CASSSRQHPYTDTQYF. As DNA, the CDR3 is TGTGCCAGCTCATCAAGACAACACCCCTACACAGATACGCAGTATTTT. V usage is TRBV18 and J usage is TRBJ2-3; D remains ambiguous. Germline CDR1 is KGHSH and CDR2 is LQKENI. Trimming left V 5 bases short and J 2 bases short, with 17 bases between. This CDR3 spans 16 amino acids.

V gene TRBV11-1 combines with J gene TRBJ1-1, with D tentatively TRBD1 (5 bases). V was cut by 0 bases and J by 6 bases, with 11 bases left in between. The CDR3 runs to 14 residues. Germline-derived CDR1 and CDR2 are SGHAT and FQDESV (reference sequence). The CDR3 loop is CASSLAGGVAEAFF. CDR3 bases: TGTGCCAGCAGCTTAGCGGGAGGGGTGGCTGAAGCTTTCTTT.

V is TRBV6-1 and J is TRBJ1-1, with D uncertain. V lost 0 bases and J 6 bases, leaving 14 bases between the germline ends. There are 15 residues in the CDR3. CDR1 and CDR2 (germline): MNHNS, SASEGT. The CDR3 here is CASSEAGFWVSEAFF. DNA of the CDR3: TGTGCCAGCAGTGAAGCTGGCTTTTGGGTCTCTGAAGCTTTCTTT.

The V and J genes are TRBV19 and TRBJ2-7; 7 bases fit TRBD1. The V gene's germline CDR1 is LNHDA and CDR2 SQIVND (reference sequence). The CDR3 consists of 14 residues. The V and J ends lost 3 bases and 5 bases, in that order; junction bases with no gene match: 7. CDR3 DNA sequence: TGTGCCAGTAGTATGAGGGGGCTTTGGAACGAGCAGTACTTC. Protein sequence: CASSMRGLWNEQYF. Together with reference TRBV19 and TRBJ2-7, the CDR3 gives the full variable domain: DGGITQSPKYLFRKEGQNVTLSCEQNLNHDAMYWYRQDPGQGLRLIYYSQIVNDFQKGDIAEGYSVSREKKESFPLTVTSAQKNPTAFYLCASSMRGLWNEQYFGPGTRLTVT.

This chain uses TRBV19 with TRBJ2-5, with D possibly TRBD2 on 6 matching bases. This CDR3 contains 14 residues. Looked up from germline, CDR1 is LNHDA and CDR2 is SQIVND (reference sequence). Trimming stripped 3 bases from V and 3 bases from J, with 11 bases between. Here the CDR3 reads CASSMGWREETQYF. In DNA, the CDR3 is TGTGCCAGTAGTATGGGGTGGAGGGAAGAGACCCAGTACTTC.

Here the CDR3 reads CAWSLDRGSSPLHF. CDR3 nucleotide sequence: TGTGCCTGGAGTCTGGACAGGGGCAGCTCACCCCTCCACTTT. The V and J genes are TRBV30 and TRBJ1-6, with 9 bases matching TRBD1. Germline V CDR1 and CDR2: GTSNPN, SVGIG (reference sequence). V trimming: 2 bases; J trimming: 10 bases; junction bases outside the gene matches: 6. The CDR3 runs 14 residues. Filled out from reference TRBV30 and TRBJ1-6, the complete variable domain reads SQTIHQWPATLVQPVGSPLSLECTVEGTSNPNLYWYRQAAGRGLQLLFYSVGIGQISSEVPQNLSASRPQDRQFILSSKKLLLSDSGFYLCAWSLDRGSSPLHFGNGTRLTVT.

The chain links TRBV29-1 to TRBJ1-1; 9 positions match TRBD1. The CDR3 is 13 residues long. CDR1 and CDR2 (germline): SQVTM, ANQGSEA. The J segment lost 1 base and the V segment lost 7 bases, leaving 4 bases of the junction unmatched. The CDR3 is CSGNRGQNTEAFF. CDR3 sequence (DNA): TGCAGCGGTAACAGGGGGCAGAACACTGAAGCTTTCTTT.

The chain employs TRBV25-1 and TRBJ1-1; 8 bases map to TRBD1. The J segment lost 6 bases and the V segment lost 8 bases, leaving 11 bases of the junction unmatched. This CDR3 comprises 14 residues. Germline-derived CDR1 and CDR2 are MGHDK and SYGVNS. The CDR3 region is CASRGLLTGAEAFF. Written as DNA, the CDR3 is TGTGCCAGCCGTGGTTTGTTGACAGGGGCTGAAGCTTTCTTT.

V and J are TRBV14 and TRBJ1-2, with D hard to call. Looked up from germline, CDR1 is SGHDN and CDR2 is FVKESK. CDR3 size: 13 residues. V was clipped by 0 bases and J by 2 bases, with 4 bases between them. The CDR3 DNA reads TGTGCCAGCAGCCAAGACAGGAACTATGGCTACACCTTC. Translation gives CASSQDRNYGYTF.

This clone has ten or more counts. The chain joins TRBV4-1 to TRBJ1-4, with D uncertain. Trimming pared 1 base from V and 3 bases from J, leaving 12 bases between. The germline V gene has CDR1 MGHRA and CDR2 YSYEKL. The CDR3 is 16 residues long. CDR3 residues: CASSQGVRVPNEKLFF. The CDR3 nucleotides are TGCGCCAGCAGCCAAGGAGTGAGGGTGCCTAATGAAAAACTGTTTTTT.

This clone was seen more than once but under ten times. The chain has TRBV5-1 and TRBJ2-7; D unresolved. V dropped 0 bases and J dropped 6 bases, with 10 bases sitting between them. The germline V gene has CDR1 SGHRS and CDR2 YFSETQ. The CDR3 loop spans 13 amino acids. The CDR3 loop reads CASSLVASVEQYF. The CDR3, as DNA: TGCGCCAGCAGCTTGGTGGCGTCTGTCGAGCAGTACTTC.

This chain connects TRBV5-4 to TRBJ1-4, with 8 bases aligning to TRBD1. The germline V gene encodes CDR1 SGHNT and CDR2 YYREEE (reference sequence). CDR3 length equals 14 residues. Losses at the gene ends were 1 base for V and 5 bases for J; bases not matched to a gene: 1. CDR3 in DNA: TGTGCCAGCAGCTTGCAGGGGGCCAATGAAAAACTGTTTTTT. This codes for CASSLQGANEKLFF.

This CDR3 is CASSYSGGGYEQYF. CDR3 nucleotides: TGTGCCAGCAGTTACTCAGGGGGCGGCTACGAGCAGTACTTC. The V and J genes are TRBV6-5 and TRBJ2-7; TRBD1 matches 7 bases. V lost 0 bases and J lost 3; bases outside the gene matches: 2. Germline V gives CDR1 MNHEY, CDR2 SVGAGI. CDR3 length: 14 residues.